This entry describes one TCR beta chain. These data come from a study of identical twins. Through template switching, a universal primer site was introduced, and the cDNA contained unique molecular identifiers. Using its own MiXCR run on the 5' RACE reads, TCRdb lists one record per CDR3 protein. Here the sample spans some 1,700,000 distinct CDR3 sequences, about 31% being singletons. The specimen sequenced was cord blood. The TCR originated in a newborn girl in good health.

The DNA of the CDR3 is TGCGCCAGCCGCTCCCAGGGGGTTGGAGGTATGAACACTGAAGCTTTCTTT. This encodes CASRSQGVGGMNTEAFF. This sequence joins TRBV5-1 and TRBJ1-1; TRBD1 aligns across 7 bases. CDR1 and CDR2 from the germline V gene are SGHRS and YFSETQ. V shed 7 bases and J 0 bases; nucleotides not matched to a gene: 15. The CDR3 consists of 17 residues. Looking up the rest from reference TRBV5-1 and TRBJ1-1 gives the full variable domain: KAGVTQTPRYLIKTRGQQVTLSCSPISGHRSVSWYQQTPGQGLQFLFEYFSETQRNKGNFPGRFSGRQFSNSRSEMNVSTLELGDSALYLCASRSQGVGGMNTEAFFGQGTRLTVV.